This is a list of T cell receptor beta chains from one sample in a study of blood T cell repertoires in COVID-19. The protocol was immunoSEQ multiplex PCR, while the TCRdb copy is restricted to in-frame clones and leaves out a portion. The sample includes fewer than 130,000 clones, more than 80% of them seen just once. The sequenced sample consisted of peripheral blood. The source of these receptors is a woman older than 75 with acute or convalescent COVID-19. The CDR3 runs from the conserved cysteine through the conserved F or W. Fields, in order: clone size, V gene, J gene, D gene, CDR3 protein, CDR3 DNA. The D gene is left open where the match is weak. Part of the rows lack a size; the others show once, few, many or a class for expanded clones.

.	TRBV27	TRBJ2-7	TRBD2	CASSLGGGTYEQYF	TGTGCCAGCAGTTTAGGGGGGGGGACCTACGAGCAGTACTTC
few	TRBV28	TRBJ1-6	.	CASSSTRTGFYNSPLHF	TGTGCCAGCAGTTCAACGCGAACAGGGTTCTATAATTCACCCCTCCACTTT
.	TRBV6-6	TRBJ2-5	.	CASRLRTSQETQYF	TGTGCCAGCAGACTGCGGACATCTCAAGAGACCCAGTACTTC
once	TRBV19	TRBJ1-5	.	CASSTIGVRGQPQHF	TGTGCCAGTAGTACTATCGGTGTCCGAGGTCAGCCCCAGCATTTT
.	TRBV7-9	TRBJ2-2	.	CASSFGGPNTGELFF	TGTGCCAGCAGCTTCGGGGGGCCGAACACCGGGGAGCTGTTTTTT
.	TRBV21-1	TRBJ1-1	.	CASSNIRGGMNTEAFF	TGTGCCAGCAGCAACATCCGGGGGGGGATGAACACTGAAGCTTTCTTT
.	TRBV2	TRBJ1-5	TRBD1	CASSRGTDSNQPQHF	TGTGCCAGCAGTAGGGGGACAGATAGCAATCAGCCCCAGCATTTT
.	TRBV29-1	TRBJ2-3	TRBD1	CSVLGQGYTDTQYF	TGCAGCGTTTTGGGACAGGGTTATACAGATACGCAGTATTTT
.	TRBV4-1	TRBJ2-7	.	CASSSGAYEQYF	TGCGCCAGCAGCTCCGGTGCTTACGAGCAGTACTTC
once	TRBV5-6	TRBJ2-3	.	CASSPLGLTLGDTQYF	TGTGCCAGCAGCCCGTTGGGACTTACCTTGGGAGATACGCAGTATTTT
.	TRBV28	TRBJ1-1	.	CASSAEGELKTEAFF	TGTGCCAGCAGTGCCGAAGGGGAATTGAAAACTGAAGCTTTCTTT